The 15 T cell receptor beta chains reported below all come from one sample, sequenced in a study of blood T cell repertoires in COVID-19. Using immunoSEQ multiplex PCR, the repertoire was profiled, and TCRdb retains in-frame clones only, with some absent. This table holds 80,000 to 95,000 clones, around 85% found once. Sequences were obtained from peripheral blood. The source of these receptors is a man older than 75 with acute or convalescent COVID-19.

The V gene is TRBV7-3, the J gene TRBJ2-6; D uncertain. Trimming stripped 2 bases from V and 1 base from J, with 3 bases between. Germline lookup yields CDR1 SGHTA and CDR2 FQGTGA. The CDR3 runs to 14 residues. In DNA, the CDR3 is TGTGCCAGCAGCTTATCTTCTGGGGCCAACGTCCTGACTTTC. Translating it yields CASSLSSGANVLTF.

The chain combines TRBV28 with TRBJ2-5; no reliable D call. The germline V gene has CDR1 MDHEN and CDR2 SYDVKM. The ends were cut back, 4 bases at V and 4 bases at J, with 7 bases in the middle. The CDR3 is 12 residues long. The CDR3 DNA follows: TGTGCCAGCAGTTGGGCTGGAGAGACCCAGTACTTC. It codes for CASSWAGETQYF. The full variable domain, its missing parts supplied by reference TRBV28 and TRBJ2-5, is DVKVTQSSRYLVKRTGEKVFLECVQDMDHENMFWYRQDPGLGLRLIYFSYDVKMKEKGDIPEGYSVSREKKERFSLILESASTNQTSMYLCASSWAGETQYFGPGTRLLVL.

The gene calls are TRBV9 and TRBJ2-3; 10 bases fit TRBD2. The CDR3 is made up of 16 amino acids. The V segment lost 2 bases and the J segment 1 base; nucleotides outside the gene matches: 4. CDR1 is SGDLS and CDR2 is YYNGEE in the germline V gene. The CDR3 region has the DNA TGTGCCAGCAGCGTCGCCGGGACTAGCGGCACAGATACGCAGTATTTT. Translating it yields CASSVAGTSGTDTQYF.

The V call is TRBV6-5, the J call TRBJ2-3, with 12 bases that match TRBD2. Losses at the gene ends were 0 bases for V and 4 bases for J; bases not matched to a gene: 2. The germline CDR1 and CDR2 sequences are MNHEY and SVGAGI. The CDR3 spans 16 residues. CDR3 in DNA: TGTGCCAGCAGTTACTCGACTAGCGGGAGCGCAGATACGCAGTATTTT. Amino acid sequence: CASSYSTSGSADTQYF.

This chain connects TRBV30 to TRBJ1-4, with D perhaps TRBD1 (5 bases). Germline V CDR1 and CDR2: GTSNPN, SVGIG (reference sequence). The CDR3 length is 12 residues. V lost 1 base and J lost 8, with 8 bases in between. The CDR3: CAWSADSEKLFF. The CDR3 DNA reads TGTGCCTGGAGTGCTGACAGCGAAAAACTGTTTTTT.

This rearrangement joins TRBV15 to TRBJ2-3; the match to TRBD1 covers 7 bases. V was pared by 5 bases and J by 2 bases, with 10 bases of the junction left unmatched. There are 16 residues in the CDR3. From germline, CDR1 is LNHNV and CDR2 YYDKDF (reference sequence). The CDR3 spells CATSGGTDKPTDTQYF. In nucleotides, the CDR3 is TGTGCCACCAGCGGTGGGACAGACAAGCCCACAGATACGCAGTATTTT.

This chain links TRBV7-2 with TRBJ1-2, with 9 bases matching TRBD1. This CDR3 comprises 16 residues. The germline gives CDR1 SGHTA, CDR2 FQGNSA. V lost 2 bases and J lost 5; bases outside the gene matches: 9. This chain's CDR3 is CASSLSAGTGNYGYTF. CDR3 nucleotides: TGTGCCAGCAGCTTATCGGCTGGGACAGGGAATTATGGCTACACCTTC.

The chain joins TRBV6-5 to TRBJ2-1; perhaps TRBD2 as D (6 bases). The CDR3 totals 15 residues. Germline loops: CDR1 MNHEY, CDR2 SVGAGI. V was clipped by 6 bases and J by 0 bases, with 12 bases between them. The CDR3 DNA follows: TGTGCCAGCAGCAAGGAGGGAAGCTCCTACAATGAGCAGTTCTTC. Translating it yields CASSKEGSSYNEQFF.

The rearrangement links TRBV27 to TRBJ2-1; 12 bases agree with TRBD2. This CDR3 comprises 16 residues. From germline, CDR1 is MNHEY and CDR2 SMNVEV (reference sequence). With V trimmed by 2 bases and J by 6 bases, 5 bases remained unmatched. The CDR3 protein is CASSLILAGGPNEQFF. DNA of the CDR3: TGTGCCAGCAGTTTAATTCTAGCGGGAGGGCCCAATGAGCAGTTCTTC.

This rearrangement joins TRBV28 to TRBJ2-2, with a possible D match to TRBD2 (5 bases). V shed 1 base and J shed 7 bases, with 7 bases lying between them. Germline CDR1 and CDR2: MDHEN and SYDVKM. The CDR3 has 13 residues. CDR3 in amino acids: CASSLLGVGELFF. For the CDR3, the DNA is TGTGCCAGCAGTTTATTGGGAGTCGGGGAGCTGTTTTTT.

The chain uses TRBV15 and TRBJ1-1; TRBD1 aligns across 9 bases. The CDR3 runs to 16 residues. Germline CDR1 and CDR2: LNHNV and YYDKDF (reference sequence). V lost 1 base, J lost 3 bases, and 6 bases stayed unmatched. CDR3 region: CATSRGRGQGDTEAFF. DNA of the CDR3: TGTGCCACCAGCAGAGGGCGGGGACAGGGCGACACTGAAGCTTTCTTT.

The V and J genes are TRBV5-1 and TRBJ2-5, with a possible D match to TRBD2 (5 bases). Germline V lookup: CDR1 SGHRS, CDR2 YFSETQ. Deletions cut 0 bases from V and 2 bases from J, with 11 bases between. The CDR3 is 15 residues long. The CDR3 coding sequence is TGCGCCAGCAGCTTGGACGGGCGGACTCAAGAGACCCAGTACTTC. It encodes CASSLDGRTQETQYF. Complete variable domain (other parts from reference TRBV5-1 and TRBJ2-5): KAGVTQTPRYLIKTRGQQVTLSCSPISGHRSVSWYQQTPGQGLQFLFEYFSETQRNKGNFPGRFSGRQFSNSRSEMNVSTLELGDSALYLCASSLDGRTQETQYFGPGTRLLVL.

The gene calls are TRBV11-2 and TRBJ2-3; tentatively, D is TRBD1 (6 bases). This CDR3 is 15 amino acids long. V lost 2 bases to trimming and J lost 2 bases, with 11 bases between them. The germline gives CDR1 SGHAT, CDR2 FQNNGV. In DNA form, the CDR3 reads TGTGCCAGCAGCTTAAGAGGGGGTAACACAGATACGCAGTATTTT. Its translation: CASSLRGGNTDTQYF.

J is TRBJ1-4 and V is TRBV5-4; D might be TRBD1 (6 bases). CDR1 SGHNT and CDR2 YYREEE come from the germline V gene (reference sequence). V was trimmed by 5 bases and J by 2 bases, leaving 13 bases between them. CDR3 length: 15 residues. The DNA for the CDR3 is TGTGCCAGCAGATCACAGGGATCGACTAATGAAAAACTGTTTTTT. It codes for CASRSQGSTNEKLFF.

Only one count was recorded for this clone. This rearrangement joins TRBV6-5 to TRBJ1-2; D is possibly TRBD1 (6 bases). Germline assignment: CDR1 MNHEY and CDR2 SVGAGI. The CDR3 runs to 14 residues. V lost 4 bases and J lost 6, with 15 bases in between. The CDR3 sequence is CASSSRGAADGYTF. DNA of the CDR3: TGTGCCAGCAGTTCTCGGGGGGCGGCCGATGGCTACACCTTC.